This TCR beta chain was documented in a study of vaccination effects on CD4 cells after COVID-19. As for the study in general: Vaccination of participants consisted of two doses of either the BNT162b2 or mRNA-1273 vaccine.

CDR1 and CDR2 from the germline V gene are MDHEN and SYDVKM. The V end lost 4 bases, the J end lost 3 bases, and 13 bases lay between the germline ends. CDR3 size: 14 residues. In regard to this clone: The target antigen is unknown.

Culture lasted over 9 days before CD4+ T cell isolation. According to the study, vaccine recipients showed no prior SARS-CoV-2 infection and negative nucleocapsid antibodies. This table comes from immunoSEQ multiplex PCR, and its TCRdb copy is limited to in-frame clones, with some not included. The profile shows around 70,000 clones, around 77% of them singletons. The clonotype was recovered from a human donor who received a COVID-19 vaccine. The genes are TRBV28 and TRBJ2-7; TRBD1 might be the D (6 bases). The material sequenced was CD4+ T cells from PBMCs cultured without peptide, taken before COVID-19 vaccination. The CDR3 DNA sequence: TGTGCCAGCAGTTCCCAGGGGACCTTCTACGAGCAGTACGTC. This sequence encodes CASSSQGTFYEQYV.